A selection of T cell receptor beta chains follows, all from one sample in a study of T cell responses to AZD1222 COVID-19 vaccine. Produced via immunoSEQ multiplex PCR; TCRdb's table is partial and in-frame only. The table shows about 100,000 clones, with around 87% occurring only once. The sample in question was peripheral blood, obtained 28 days after the second AZD1222 dose. Every receptor here comes from an adult who received the AZD1222 COVID-19 vaccine. Both conserved end residues are part of each CDR3. D genes are given only for firm matches. Not every row has a clone size; where given, it reads once, few, many or a size class.

D: .; J: TRBJ1-5; V: TRBV10-1; size: .; CDR3: CASSEGRDSEKPQHF; DNA: TGCGCCAGCAGTGAAGGTAGGGACTCAGAGAAGCCCCAGCATTTT
D: .; J: TRBJ1-2; V: TRBV12-3/TRBV12-4; size: few; CDR3: CASSLGPGIGYTF; DNA: TGTGCCAGCAGTTTAGGCCCAGGGATTGGCTACACCTTC
D: .; J: TRBJ2-7; V: TRBV6-2/TRBV6-3; size: .; CDR3: CASSYSDLTYEQYF; DNA: TGTGCCAGCAGTTATAGTGACCTAACCTACGAGCAGTACTTC
D: TRBD1; J: TRBJ1-2; V: TRBV7-9; size: .; CDR3: CASSPYGGQGTGGYTF; DNA: TGTGCCAGCAGCCCATACGGGGGACAGGGGACGGGTGGCTACACCTTC
D: .; J: TRBJ1-5; V: TRBV19; size: .; CDR3: CASSISRNSNQPQHF; DNA: TGTGCCAGTAGTATAAGTCGGAATAGCAATCAGCCCCAGCATTTT
D: .; J: TRBJ1-5; V: TRBV6-5; size: .; CDR3: CASNPRDLGNQPQHF; DNA: TGTGCCAGCAATCCCCGGGATTTGGGCAATCAGCCCCAGCATTTT
D: TRBD2; J: TRBJ2-7; V: TRBV5-8; size: .; CDR3: CASSPGLRGGDEQYF; DNA: TGTGCCAGCAGCCCGGGACTGCGGGGGGGCGACGAGCAGTACTTC
D: .; J: TRBJ2-1; V: TRBV9; size: .; CDR3: CASSTQPNNEQFF; DNA: TGTGCCAGCAGCACCCAACCCAACAATGAGCAGTTCTTC
D: .; J: TRBJ2-7; V: TRBV21-1; size: .; CDR3: CASSKAEGDNYEQYF; DNA: TGTGCCAGCAGCAAAGCCGAGGGGGACAACTACGAGCAGTACTTC
D: TRBD2; J: TRBJ2-2; V: TRBV9; size: .; CDR3: CASSVRGRATGELFF; DNA: TGTGCCAGCAGCGTGCGCGGGAGGGCCACCGGGGAGCTGTTTTTT
D: TRBD1; J: TRBJ2-7; V: TRBV6-1; size: .; CDR3: CASSQGDSRYEQYF; DNA: TGTGCCAGCAGTCAGGGGGACAGCCGCTACGAGCAGTACTTC
D: TRBD2; J: TRBJ2-1; V: TRBV9; size: .; CDR3: CASSVAGLAGDRAIYNEQFF; DNA: TGTGCCAGCAGCGTAGCGGGACTAGCGGGAGATCGGGCAATATACAATGAGCAGTTCTTC
D: TRBD1; J: TRBJ2-5; V: TRBV29-1; size: few; CDR3: CSVEDLAWTGQETQYF; DNA: TGCAGCGTTGAAGATCTTGCATGGACAGGCCAAGAGACCCAGTACTTC
D: .; J: TRBJ2-5; V: TRBV7-8; size: .; CDR3: CASSLAFSGEETQYF; DNA: TGTGCCAGCAGCTTAGCGTTTTCAGGGGAAGAGACCCAGTACTTC
D: TRBD1; J: TRBJ2-7; V: TRBV5-6; size: few; CDR3: CASSPVPGQGLGSYEQYF; DNA: TGTGCCAGCAGCCCGGTACCGGGACAGGGATTGGGGTCCTACGAGCAGTACTTC
D: .; J: TRBJ1-1; V: TRBV20-1; size: once; CDR3: CSASGGALNTEAFF; DNA: TGCAGTGCTAGTGGGGGGGCCCTTAACACTGAAGCTTTCTTT
D: .; J: TRBJ2-3; V: TRBV4-1; size: .; CDR3: CASSQDPASTDTQYF; DNA: TGCGCCAGCAGCCAAGATCCGGCAAGCACAGATACGCAGTATTTT
D: TRBD2; J: TRBJ2-2; V: TRBV9; size: few; CDR3: CASSGTSGSWTGELFF; DNA: TGTGCCAGCAGCGGGACTAGCGGGAGTTGGACCGGGGAGCTGTTTTTT